Listed below are T cell receptor beta chains from one sample, sequenced in a study of T cell responses to AZD1222 COVID-19 vaccine. Here immunoSEQ multiplex PCR was the method, and the copy in TCRdb shows in-frame clones only, minus some. This table has about 78,000 clones, roughly 88% appearing once. Source: peripheral blood, taken on day 0 of MenACWY control vaccination. The receptors here all came from an adult in good health. Each CDR3 is given with its conserved first and last residue. The D gene is left open where the match is weak. A row's size may be missing; if present it is once, few, many or a size class.

D gene,V gene,J gene,clone size,CDR3 DNA,CDR3 protein
NA,TRBV9,TRBJ1-2,NA,TGTGCCAGCAGCGGTCCCGAGTGGGGGAACTATGGCTACACCTTC,CASSGPEWGNYGYTF
NA,TRBV19,TRBJ2-2,NA,TGTGCCAGTAGTATAGGGGGTTTAGGCACCGGGGAGCTGTTTTTT,CASSIGGLGTGELFF
TRBD2,TRBV19,TRBJ2-1,medium-sized,TGTGCCAGTAGTAAGACTAGCGGGGGCTACAATGAGCAGTTCTTC,CASSKTSGGYNEQFF
TRBD1,TRBV18,TRBJ2-2,NA,TGTGCCAGCTCCCCCATGGGGACAGTGAACACCGGGGAGCTGTTTTTT,CASSPMGTVNTGELFF
NA,TRBV7-3,TRBJ2-2,NA,TGTGCCAGCAGCTTAGAGGGGATGAACACCGGGGAGCTGTTTTTT,CASSLEGMNTGELFF
NA,TRBV6-1,TRBJ1-2,NA,TGTGCCAGCAGTGAATCGGGGGGGGGCGGCTACACCTTC,CASSESGGGGYTF
NA,TRBV2,TRBJ2-1,NA,TGTGCCGGAACCCAGGCCGCCTACAATGAGCAGTTCTTC,CAGTQAAYNEQFF
NA,TRBV3-1/TRBV3-2,TRBJ1-1,NA,TGTGCCAGCAGCTCTCGGGGGATGAGCACTGAAGCTTTCTTT,CASSSRGMSTEAFF
NA,TRBV27,TRBJ1-5,NA,TGTGCCAGCAGTGTCTCAAAGAGTGTCAATCAGCCCCAGCATTTT,CASSVSKSVNQPQHF
TRBD1,TRBV3-1/TRBV3-2,TRBJ2-7,NA,TGTGCCAGCAGCCGTGGGACAGGACGCTACGAGCAGTACTTC,CASSRGTGRYEQYF
NA,TRBV12-1,TRBJ1-1,NA,TGTGCCAGCAGCTCCCACTACAGGGGCTGCGAGAACACTGAAGCTTTCTTT,CASSSHYRGCENTEAFF
NA,TRBV6-2/TRBV6-3,TRBJ1-2,NA,TGTGCCAGCAGTTCCGGGGGGGGCCCAAAGGATGGCTACACCTTC,CASSSGGGPKDGYTF
NA,TRBV6-5,TRBJ1-1,NA,TGTGCCAGCAGTCCGGTGGGGCGGACTGAAGCTTTCTTT,CASSPVGRTEAFF
NA,TRBV7-8,TRBJ1-2,NA,TGTGCCAGCAGCTTAGTCGGCAGGGACTATGGCTACACCTTC,CASSLVGRDYGYTF
NA,TRBV11-2,TRBJ1-6,NA,TGTGCCAGCAGCTTAGACAACTCTGGGGGGAATTCACCCCTCCACTTT,CASSLDNSGGNSPLHF
NA,TRBV1,TRBJ2-7,NA,TGCACCAGCAGCCAAGCTCAAGGGGAGGGGTCCCACTACGAGCAGTACTTC,CTSSQAQGEGSHYEQYF
NA,TRBV6-1,TRBJ1-1,NA,TGTGCCAGCAGTGAAGGTAGGTGGCAGATGAACACTGAAGCTTTCTTT,CASSEGRWQMNTEAFF
NA,TRBV4-1,TRBJ2-5,NA,TGCGCCCGCAGCCAAGGAGGGGGGGGGCAAGAGACCCAGTACTTC,CARSQGGGGQETQYF
TRBD2,TRBV4-2,TRBJ2-3,NA,TGTGCCAGCAGCCAAGAAGGGCCCTTATCCGGGGGGGCCACAGATACGCAGTATTTT,CASSQEGPLSGGATDTQYF
NA,TRBV5-1,TRBJ2-7,NA,TGCGCCAGCAGCTTGTCAAGCGAGCAGTACTTC,CASSLSSEQYF
TRBD1,TRBV5-5,TRBJ1-2,NA,TGTGCCAGCAGCCCAGGGACAGGGGATGGAAACTATGGCTACACCTTC,CASSPGTGDGNYGYTF
TRBD2,TRBV6-5,TRBJ2-1,NA,TGTGCCAGCAGTCCGCGGGGGGGCTCCTACAATGAGCAGTTCTTC,CASSPRGGSYNEQFF
NA,TRBV7-2,TRBJ1-6,NA,TGTGCCAGCAGCTTAGGCAGGGTTGGATCACCCCTCCACTTT,CASSLGRVGSPLHF
NA,TRBV7-6,TRBJ1-1,NA,TGTGCCAGCAGCTTAGCGCAGGGCGGCGTTAGGACTGAAGCTTTCTTT,CASSLAQGGVRTEAFF
NA,TRBV12-3/TRBV12-4,TRBJ1-2,NA,TGTGCCAGCAGTTTGGGAATGAGCTATGGCTACACCTTC,CASSLGMSYGYTF
TRBD2,TRBV6-4,TRBJ2-7,NA,TGTGCCAGCAGTGACTCTAATCCGGGGGGGCTTACTACCGAGCAGTACTTC,CASSDSNPGGLTTEQYF
TRBD1,TRBV6-5,TRBJ1-2,NA,TGTGCCAGCAGGGGGGACAGGGCCCCTGGCTACACCTTC,CASRGDRAPGYTF
TRBD1,TRBV20-1,TRBJ1-2,NA,TGCAGTGCTAGTACCGGACAGGGGGCCTCGGGGACTGGCTACACCTTC,CSASTGQGASGTGYTF
TRBD1,TRBV28,TRBJ1-5,NA,TGTGCCAGCAGGAGACAGGGGGTCCGGAATCAGCCCCAGCATTTT,CASRRQGVRNQPQHF
NA,TRBV5-6,TRBJ1-2,NA,TGTGCCAGCAGCCCGTTTCGGACCCAACTCGATGGCTACACCTTC,CASSPFRTQLDGYTF
NA,TRBV5-6,TRBJ1-6,NA,TGTGCCAGCAGCTTGTCCCCTGATTCACCCCTCCACTTT,CASSLSPDSPLHF
NA,TRBV28,TRBJ2-7,NA,TGTGCCAGCAGCCACACTAGCTACGAGCAGTACTTC,CASSHTSYEQYF
NA,TRBV5-4,TRBJ2-7,NA,TGTGCCAGCAGCTTGGGCCCGGACCCCTCCGGGTACGAGCAGTACTTC,CASSLGPDPSGYEQYF
NA,TRBV27,TRBJ2-5,NA,TGTGCCAGCAGTTTAGTCCGGGATCAAGAGACCCAGTACTTC,CASSLVRDQETQYF
TRBD2,TRBV7-2,TRBJ2-5,NA,TGTGCCAGCAGCCCTCGACTAGCGGGGGGAACTTCGGCCCAGTACTTC,CASSPRLAGGTSAQYF
NA,TRBV30,TRBJ1-1,NA,TGTGCCTGGAGTAGCCAGGGAGGCTCTGAAGCTTTCTTT,CAWSSQGGSEAFF